The present T cell receptor beta chain was sequenced within a study of control samples from healthy donors and cancer patients. CDR3 length equals 14 residues. From germline, CDR1 is KGHSH and CDR2 LQKENI. Trimming removed 3 bases from V and 8 bases from J, with 13 bases in between. TCRdb's copy holds only in-frame clones and misses some; the assay was immunoSEQ multiplex PCR. Of about 160,000 clones listed, more than 85% are singletons. The sequenced sample consisted of blood. The sequence was obtained from a woman aged 25 to 39 in good health. The chain uses TRBV18 and TRBJ1-4, with D perhaps TRBD1 (5 bases). The CDR3 loop reads CASSPQGNNEKLFF. The CDR3 DNA sequence: TGTGCCAGCTCACCCCAGGGAAATAACGAAAAACTGTTTTTT.